The 9 T cell receptor beta chains reported below all come from one sample, sequenced in a study of post-analysis software for immune sequencing data. Study-level findings and limits: TRBV5-6, TRBV5-1 and TRBV20-1 were among several TRBV segments more frequent in patients than controls.

These TCRs are of unknown antigen specificity. Unique molecular identifiers were built into the TCR beta cDNA libraries. TCRdb reprocessed the PCR reads via MiXCR and lists one record per CDR3 protein. The sample contains around 250,000 distinct CDR3 sequences, less than 40% of which appear only once. Sample: blood. The receptor set was obtained from a girl aged 5-17 years with multiple sclerosis.

Points on this clonotype: This could be a read error, since a much larger clone is one nucleotide away. The chain is built from TRBV12-3 or TRBV12-4 and TRBJ1-2; D may be TRBD1 (6 bases). This CDR3 is 15 amino acids long. In nucleotides, the CDR3 is TGTGCCGGCAGCCGAACAGGGATTGGAAGCTATGGCTACACCTTC. This translates into CAGSRTGIGSYGYTF.

The chain couples TRBV24-1 to TRBJ2-5; D unclear. TRBJ2-7 explains the end of the DNA better; the J call may be wrong. This CDR3 has 13 residues. Germline assignment: CDR1 KGHDR and CDR2 SFDVKD. The CDR3 sequence is CATSVPGGFEQYF. The DNA of the CDR3 is TGTGCCACCAGTGTTCCCGGTGGTTTCGAGCAGTACTTC.

The CDR3, as DNA: TGCAGTGCTAGAGAGCGGGGGGGCCGGGAGACCCAGTACTTC. This gives the protein CSARERGGRETQYF. The chain uses TRBV20-1 and TRBJ2-5; 9 bases agree with TRBD2. The CDR3 has 14 amino acids. Germline trimming cut 0 bases from V and 5 bases from J; bases unmatched to any gene: 4. CDR1 DFQATT and CDR2 SNEGSKA come from the germline V gene (reference sequence).

There are many counts of this clonotype. J is TRBJ2-5 and V is TRBV7-2; TRBD2 aligns across 9 bases. V shed 1 base and J 9 bases; nucleotides not matched to a gene: 9. The V gene's germline CDR1 is SGHTA and CDR2 FQGNSA. The CDR3 spans 15 residues. CDR3 loop: CASSLVGSGGGAQYF. The DNA of the CDR3 is TGTGCCAGCAGCTTAGTCGGTAGCGGGGGAGGGGCCCAGTACTTC.

Comment on this clonotype: A much bigger clone sits one base away, suggesting this may be a read error. This chain uses TRBV6-5 with TRBJ1-6; D remains unclear. CDR1 and CDR2 from the germline V gene are MNHEY and SVGAGI. The CDR3 has 13 residues. CDR3 sequence (DNA): TGTGCCAGCAGAAATCGACATAATTCACCCCCCCACTTT. Translation gives CASRNRHNSPPHF.

This clonotype was seen ten or more times. J is TRBJ1-2 and V is TRBV3-1; possibly TRBD1 for D (5 bases). Germline CDR1 is LGHDT and CDR2 is YNNKEL (reference sequence). The CDR3 length is 15 residues. V was pared by 2 bases and J by 0 bases, with 10 bases between. This CDR3 is CASSQPQGPNYGYTF. The CDR3 region has the DNA TGTGCCAGCAGCCAACCCCAGGGACCTAACTATGGCTACACCTTC. Complete variable domain (other parts from reference TRBV3-1 and TRBJ1-2): DTAVSQTPKYLVTQMGNDKSIKCEQNLGHDTMYWYKQDSKKFLKIMFSYNNKELIINETVPNRFSPKSPDKAHLNLHINSLELGDSAVYFCASSQPQGPNYGYTFGSGTRLTVV.

This clonotype was observed at least ten times. This chain connects TRBV5-5 to TRBJ1-1; 8 bases map to TRBD1. Germline CDR1 SGHKS, CDR2 YYEKEE (reference sequence). The CDR3 is 14 amino acids. After removal of 3 bases from V and 3 bases from J, the junction contained 4 bases not matched to a gene. This chain's CDR3 is CASSSGQGYTEAFF. As DNA, the CDR3 is TGTGCCAGCAGCTCCGGACAGGGATACACTGAAGCTTTCTTT.

The J gene is TRBJ2-1, the V gene TRBV28; tentatively, D is TRBD2 (5 bases). This CDR3 contains 14 residues. Deletions cut 3 bases from V and 4 bases from J, with 10 bases between. Per the germline V gene, CDR1 is MDHEN and CDR2 is SYDVKM. The CDR3 nucleotides read TGTGCCAGCAGTTTCAGCGAGGGTTACAATGAGCAGTTCTTC. This gives the protein CASSFSEGYNEQFF.

There are many counts of this clonotype. The chain combines TRBV28 with TRBJ1-2; D ambiguous. Germline V gene data show CDR1 as MDHEN and CDR2 as SYDVKM. The CDR3 covers 11 residues. V shed 2 bases and J shed 6 bases, with 4 bases lying between them. CDR3 coding DNA: TGTGCCAGCAGTTTAGGGAATGGCTACACCTTC. This encodes CASSLGNGYTF.